This T cell receptor (beta chain) was sequenced in a study of cytomegalovirus exposure and HLA in healthy donors. From germline, CDR1 is SNHLY and CDR2 FYNNEI. The CDR3 loop spans 16 amino acids. Trimming cost V 7 bases and J 5 bases, with 20 bases left between them. On this clone: No antigen is known for it.

PCR involved 60 Vbeta and 13 Jbeta primers. TCRdb keeps only in-frame clones here, not all; method: immunoSEQ multiplex PCR. The sample holds 50,000 to 70,000 clones, roughly 80% seen once. General study points: A likely sequencing artifact accounted for one observed cluster of highly shared sequence variants.

The sequenced sample consisted of PBMCs. V usage is TRBV2 and J usage is TRBJ1-4; possible D gene TRBD1, 6 bases. The receptor's source is a woman in her 40s in good health and CMV-seronegative. CDR3 loop: CASTTGSGGGNEKLFF. The CDR3 nucleotides are TGTGCCAGCACAACAGGGTCCGGTGGAGGCAATGAAAAACTGTTTTTT.